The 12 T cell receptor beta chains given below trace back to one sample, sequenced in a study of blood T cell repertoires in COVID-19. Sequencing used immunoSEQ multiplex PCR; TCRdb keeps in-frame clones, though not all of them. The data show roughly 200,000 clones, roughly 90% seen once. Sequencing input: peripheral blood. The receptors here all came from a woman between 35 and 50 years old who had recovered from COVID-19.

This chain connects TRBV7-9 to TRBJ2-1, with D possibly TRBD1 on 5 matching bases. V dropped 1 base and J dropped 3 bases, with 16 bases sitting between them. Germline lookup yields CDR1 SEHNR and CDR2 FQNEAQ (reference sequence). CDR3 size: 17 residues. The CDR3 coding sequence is TGTGCCAGCAGCTTAGTGCTTGGACAATTGGGCTACAATGAGCAGTTCTTC. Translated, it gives CASSLVLGQLGYNEQFF.

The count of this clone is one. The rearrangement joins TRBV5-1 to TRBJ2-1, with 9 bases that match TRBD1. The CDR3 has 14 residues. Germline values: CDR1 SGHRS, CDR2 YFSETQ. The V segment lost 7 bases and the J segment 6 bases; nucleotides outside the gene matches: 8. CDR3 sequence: CASAAGQGINEQFF. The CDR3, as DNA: TGCGCCAGCGCTGCAGGACAGGGGATCAATGAGCAGTTCTTC. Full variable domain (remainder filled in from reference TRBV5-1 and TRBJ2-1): KAGVTQTPRYLIKTRGQQVTLSCSPISGHRSVSWYQQTPGQGLQFLFEYFSETQRNKGNFPGRFSGRQFSNSRSEMNVSTLELGDSALYLCASAAGQGINEQFFGPGTRLTVL.

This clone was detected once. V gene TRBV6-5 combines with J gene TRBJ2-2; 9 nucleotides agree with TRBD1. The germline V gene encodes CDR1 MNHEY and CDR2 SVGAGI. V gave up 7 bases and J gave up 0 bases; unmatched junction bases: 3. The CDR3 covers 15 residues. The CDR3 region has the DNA TGTGCCAGCATCTGGGACAGGGCGAACACCGGGGAGCTGTTTTTT. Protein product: CASIWDRANTGELFF.

CDR3 DNA: TGTGCCAGTAAGGACAGGGAGGGACAGCCCCAGCATTTT. Translated: CASKDREGQPQHF. The genes are TRBV19 and TRBJ1-5, with 8 nucleotides matching TRBD1. Germline-derived CDR1 and CDR2 are LNHDA and SQIVND (reference sequence). The CDR3 length is 13 residues. Trimming took 7 bases from V and 7 from J; bases not matched to a gene: 6.

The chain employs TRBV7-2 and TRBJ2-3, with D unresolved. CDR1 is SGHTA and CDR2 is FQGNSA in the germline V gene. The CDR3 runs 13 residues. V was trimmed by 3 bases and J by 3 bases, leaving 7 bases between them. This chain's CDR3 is CASSFSTTDTQYF. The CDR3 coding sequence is TGTGCCAGCAGCTTTTCAACAACAGATACGCAGTATTTT. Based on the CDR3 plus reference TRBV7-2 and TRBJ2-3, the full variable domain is GAGVSQSPSNKVTEKGKDVELRCDPISGHTALYWYRQSLGQGLEFLIYFQGNSAPDKSGLPSDRFSAERTGGSVSTLTIQRTQQEDSAVYLCASSFSTTDTQYFGPGTRLTVL.

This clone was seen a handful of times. The CDR3 DNA reads as TGTGCCAGCAGCCCTTTCTACTCGACGAACACCGGGGAGCTGTTTTTT. It encodes CASSPFYSTNTGELFF. V usage is TRBV6-2 or TRBV6-3 and J usage is TRBJ2-2; D gene ambiguous. Germline V gene lookup returns CDR1 MNHEY and CDR2 SVGEGT. The CDR3 extends over 16 amino acids. V dropped 6 bases and J dropped 0 bases, with 14 bases sitting between them.

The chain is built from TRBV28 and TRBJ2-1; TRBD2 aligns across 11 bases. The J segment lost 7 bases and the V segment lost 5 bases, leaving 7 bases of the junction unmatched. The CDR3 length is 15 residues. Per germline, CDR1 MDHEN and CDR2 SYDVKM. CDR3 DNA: TGTGCCAGCAGTCGGACTAGCGGGTTCGAAAATGAGCAGTTCTTC. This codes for CASSRTSGFENEQFF.

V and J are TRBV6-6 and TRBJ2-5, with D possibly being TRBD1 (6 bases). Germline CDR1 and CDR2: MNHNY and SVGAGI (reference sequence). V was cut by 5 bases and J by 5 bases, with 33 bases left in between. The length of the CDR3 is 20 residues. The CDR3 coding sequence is TGTGCCAGCAGTCCAAGGGCGAGCCGGACAGATTACTTAGATGGGGAGACCCAGTACTTC. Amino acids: CASSPRASRTDYLDGETQYF.

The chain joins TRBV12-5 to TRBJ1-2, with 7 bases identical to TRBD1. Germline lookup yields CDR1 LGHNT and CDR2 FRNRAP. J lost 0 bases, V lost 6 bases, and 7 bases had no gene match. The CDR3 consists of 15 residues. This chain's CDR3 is CASGNQGQTNYGYTF. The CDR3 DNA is TGTGCTAGTGGCAATCAGGGACAGACTAACTATGGCTACACCTTC.

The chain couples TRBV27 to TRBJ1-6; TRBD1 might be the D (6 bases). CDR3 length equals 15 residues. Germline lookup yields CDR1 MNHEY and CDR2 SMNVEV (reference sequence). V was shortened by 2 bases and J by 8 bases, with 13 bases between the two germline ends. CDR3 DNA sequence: TGTGCCAGCAGTTTACGCGGGCCAGGGGATTCACCCCTCCACTTT. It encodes CASSLRGPGDSPLHF.

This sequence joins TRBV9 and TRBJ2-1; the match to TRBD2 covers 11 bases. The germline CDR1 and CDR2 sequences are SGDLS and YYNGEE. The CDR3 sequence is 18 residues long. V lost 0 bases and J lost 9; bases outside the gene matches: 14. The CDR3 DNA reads TGTGCCAGCAGCGTAGTGGGGACTAGCGGAACAGTATTGGGTGAGCAGTTCTTC. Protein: CASSVVGTSGTVLGEQFF.

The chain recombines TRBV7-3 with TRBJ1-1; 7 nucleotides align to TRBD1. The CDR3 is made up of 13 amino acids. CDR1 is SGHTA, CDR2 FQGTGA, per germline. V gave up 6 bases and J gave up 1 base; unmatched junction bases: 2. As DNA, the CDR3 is TGTGCCAGCAGAAGACAGGGGAACACTGAAGCTTTCTTT. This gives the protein CASRRQGNTEAFF.